One and the same sample provided the 25 T cell receptor beta chains below, sequenced in a study of T cell responses to AZD1222 COVID-19 vaccine. Assay used: immunoSEQ multiplex PCR; TCRdb lists only in-frame clones, some missing. The sample yields roughly 150,000 clones, about nine tenths seen once. This specimen consisted of peripheral blood, obtained on day 0 of AZD1222 vaccination. The receptors here all came from an adult in good health.

The chain carries TRBV5-1 and TRBJ1-3, with D unresolved. Germline CDR1 reads SGHRS; CDR2 reads YFSETQ. V was cut by 0 bases and J by 0 bases, with 7 bases left in between. The CDR3 runs to 15 residues. CDR3 bases: TGCGCCAGCAGCTTGGAGGGTTACTCTGGAAACACCATATATTTT. It yields the protein CASSLEGYSGNTIYF.

A few counts support this clone. The CDR3 region is CASSLDRGVTDTQYF. DNA for the CDR3: TGTGCCAGCAGCTTGGACAGGGGGGTCACAGATACGCAGTATTTT. The genes are TRBV5-4 and TRBJ2-3; 8 bases line up with TRBD1. The CDR3 has 15 residues. Germline values: CDR1 SGHNT, CDR2 YYREEE (reference sequence). V lost 0 bases to trimming and J lost 2 bases; unmatched junction nucleotides: 2.

This chain connects TRBV28 to TRBJ1-6; D gene ambiguous. This CDR3 has 13 amino acids. Germline-derived CDR1 and CDR2 are MDHEN and SYDVKM. With 7 bases removed from V and 0 bases from J, the gap between germline ends came to 4 bases. The CDR3 bases are TGTGCCAGCACAAGCTCCTATAATTCACCCCTCCACTTT. As protein: CASTSSYNSPLHF.

V gene TRBV7-9 combines with J gene TRBJ2-7, with D unclear. V lost 1 base and J 5 bases, leaving 9 bases between the germline ends. The CDR3 totals 13 residues. The germline gives CDR1 SEHNR, CDR2 FQNEAQ (reference sequence). The CDR3 protein is CASSLDIGDEQYF. CDR3 DNA sequence: TGTGCCAGCAGCTTAGATATTGGCGACGAGCAGTACTTC.

V gene TRBV7-2 combines with J gene TRBJ1-5; D remains ambiguous. Trimming pared 3 bases from V and 1 base from J, leaving 7 bases between. The CDR3 is made up of 14 amino acids. Germline values: CDR1 SGHTA, CDR2 FQGNSA. CDR3 in DNA: TGTGCCAGCAGCTTGTGGAACAGCAATCAGCCCCAGCATTTT. Protein sequence: CASSLWNSNQPQHF. Full variable domain (missing parts from reference TRBV7-2 and TRBJ1-5): GAGVSQSPSNKVTEKGKDVELRCDPISGHTALYWYRQSLGQGLEFLIYFQGNSAPDKSGLPSDRFSAERTGGSVSTLTIQRTQQEDSAVYLCASSLWNSNQPQHFGDGTRLSIL.

This clone came up once. This chain links TRBV28 with TRBJ2-7, with a possible D match to TRBD2 (5 bases). This CDR3 contains 15 residues. The germline V and J ends were trimmed by 4 bases and 7 bases, with 20 bases remaining between them. Germline assignment: CDR1 MDHEN and CDR2 SYDVKM. CDR3 sequence reads: CASSSPSGPTLEQYF. The CDR3 nucleotides read TGTGCCAGCAGTTCACCAAGCGGACCGACCCTGGAGCAGTACTTC. Filled out from reference TRBV28 and TRBJ2-7, the complete variable domain reads DVKVTQSSRYLVKRTGEKVFLECVQDMDHENMFWYRQDPGLGLRLIYFSYDVKMKEKGDIPEGYSVSREKKERFSLILESASTNQTSMYLCASSSPSGPTLEQYFGPGTRLTVT.

This rearrangement joins TRBV7-2 to TRBJ2-1; 10 nucleotides line up with TRBD2. The CDR3 runs 14 residues. Germline-derived CDR1 and CDR2 are SGHTA and FQGNSA. V dropped 0 bases and J dropped 7; count of bases not matched to a gene: 0. DNA of the CDR3: TGTGCCAGCAGCTTAGCTAGCGGGAGGAATGAGCAGTTCTTC. This gives the protein CASSLASGRNEQFF. The whole variable domain, remainder taken from reference TRBV7-2 and TRBJ2-1, is GAGVSQSPSNKVTEKGKDVELRCDPISGHTALYWYRQSLGQGLEFLIYFQGNSAPDKSGLPSDRFSAERTGGSVSTLTIQRTQQEDSAVYLCASSLASGRNEQFFGPGTRLTVL.

Concerning this clone: An end of the junction does not agree with germline; a read error may underlie this. This sequence joins TRBV28 and TRBJ1-1, with 7 positions matching TRBD1. Germline V gene data show CDR1 as MDHEN and CDR2 as SYDVKM. The CDR3 covers 15 residues. The DNA of the CDR3 is TGTGCCAGCAGTTTATACAGACAGGGTAACACCGAAGCTTTCTTT. Translated, it gives CASSLYRQGNTEAFF.

This chain links TRBV9 with TRBJ2-1; possibly TRBD1 for D (6 bases). V dropped 5 bases and J dropped 7 bases, with 28 bases sitting between them. The CDR3 loop spans 18 amino acids. Germline lookup yields CDR1 SGDLS and CDR2 YYNGEE. The CDR3 protein is CASSPTGSVGRVPNEQFF. The CDR3 DNA sequence: TGTGCCAGCAGTCCTACAGGGTCTGTAGGTCGTGTACCGAATGAGCAGTTCTTC.

The chain couples TRBV7-3 to TRBJ2-3; 16 nucleotides agree with TRBD2. The CDR3 extends over 17 amino acids. V shed 5 bases, J shed 4 bases, and the junction held 6 bases outside the gene matches. Germline V gene sequence: CDR1 SGHTA, CDR2 FQGTGA. The CDR3 DNA reads TGTGCCAGCAGCAGGGGACTAGCGGGAGGGCCCGCAGATACGCAGTATTTT. This codes for CASSRGLAGGPADTQYF.

The chain links TRBV14 to TRBJ2-7; D is ambiguous. This CDR3 is 15 amino acids long. From germline, CDR1 is SGHDN and CDR2 FVKESK. V was shortened by 1 base and J by 7 bases, with 17 bases between the two germline ends. The CDR3 here is CASSQGAGPSGEQYF. DNA of the CDR3: TGTGCCAGCAGCCAAGGGGCAGGTCCCTCGGGTGAGCAGTACTTC.

The chain combines TRBV13 with TRBJ1-4; the match to TRBD1 covers 7 bases. V dropped 5 bases and J dropped 8; count of bases not matched to a gene: 11. The CDR3 sequence is 15 residues long. CDR1 is PRHDT, CDR2 FYEKMQ, per germline (reference sequence). The CDR3 protein is CASSARDRRTEKLFF. Written as DNA, the CDR3 is TGTGCCAGCAGCGCTCGGGACAGACGAACGGAAAAACTGTTTTTT.

In its sample, this clone was seen once. The V gene is TRBV29-1, the J gene TRBJ1-1; D gene ambiguous. V lost 4 bases and J lost 0, with 9 bases in between. Germline V lookup: CDR1 SQVTM, CDR2 ANQGSEA. CDR3 length: 13 residues. CDR3 residues: CSVVPLMNTEAFF. DNA of the CDR3: TGCAGCGTTGTTCCCCTTATGAACACTGAAGCTTTCTTT.

Turning to this clone: One junction end does not reproduce the germline sequence, and a read error may be involved. The chain combines TRBV2 with TRBJ1-2, with D possibly matching TRBD1 (5 bases). Germline V CDR1 and CDR2: SNHLY, FYNNEI. The CDR3 consists of 13 residues. CDR3 nucleotide sequence: TGTGCCAGCAGGGAAGAGGGGTACTATGGCTACACCTTC. Encoded protein: CASREEGYYGYTF.

The V gene is TRBV9, the J gene TRBJ1-1; possible D gene TRBD1, 6 bases. Per germline, CDR1 SGDLS and CDR2 YYNGEE. The length of the CDR3 is 15 residues. The V end lost 0 bases, the J end lost 1 base, and 10 bases lay between the germline ends. This CDR3 is CASSVEGHSNTEAFF. The CDR3 bases are TGTGCCAGCAGCGTAGAGGGACACTCGAACACTGAAGCTTTCTTT.

The gene calls are TRBV29-1 and TRBJ2-5; TRBD1 might be the D (6 bases). Trimming took off 8 bases at V and 2 bases at J, with 12 bases between the two ends. Germline CDR1 SQVTM, CDR2 ANQGSEA. The CDR3 spans 12 residues. Here the CDR3 reads CSLWTEQETQYF. The CDR3, as DNA: TGCAGCCTATGGACAGAACAAGAGACCCAGTACTTC. Looking up the rest from reference TRBV29-1 and TRBJ2-5 gives the full variable domain: SAVISQKPSRDICQRGTSLTIQCQVDSQVTMMFWYRQQPGQSLTLIATANQGSEATYESGFVIDKFPISRPNLTFSTLTVSNMSPEDSSIYLCSLWTEQETQYFGPGTRLLVL.

V usage is TRBV27 and J usage is TRBJ2-6, with D uncertain. The germline gives CDR1 MNHEY, CDR2 SMNVEV (reference sequence). This CDR3 has 15 residues. Between the trimmed V and J ends, which lost 0 bases and 0 bases, there was a span of 3 bases. The CDR3 DNA reads TGTGCCAGCAGTTTATCTTACTCTGGGGCCAACGTCCTGACTTTC. Its protein product is CASSLSYSGANVLTF.

This clone has just one count. This chain links TRBV11-2 with TRBJ2-1; unclear D gene. The CDR3 extends over 14 amino acids. Deletions cut 5 bases from V and 1 base from J, with 9 bases between. Germline V gene data show CDR1 as SGHAT and CDR2 as FQNNGV. The CDR3 region has the DNA TGTGCCAGCAGCCACAGTCCTTCCTACAATGAGCAGTTCTTC. Translating gives CASSHSPSYNEQFF.

This clone has a handful of counts. The chain links TRBV5-1 to TRBJ2-7; 8 bases are shared with TRBD1. V lost 4 bases to trimming and J lost 2 bases; unmatched junction nucleotides: 5. The CDR3 consists of 14 residues. Germline V lookup: CDR1 SGHRS, CDR2 YFSETQ. The CDR3 sequence: CASSPGQEPYEQYF. For the CDR3, the DNA is TGCGCCAGCAGCCCGGGACAGGAGCCCTACGAGCAGTACTTC.

V gene TRBV19 combines with J gene TRBJ2-1, with TRBD2 matching 8 bases. The trim removed 5 bases at V and 3 bases at J, leaving 6 bases unmatched. Germline V gives CDR1 LNHDA, CDR2 SQIVND (reference sequence). The CDR3 has 15 amino acids. DNA for the CDR3: TGTGCCAGTAGTCCCCTAAGCGGGGGCTACAATGAGCAGTTCTTC. It is translated as CASSPLSGGYNEQFF.

The chain links TRBV4-1 to TRBJ2-7; TRBD2 aligns across 7 bases. V shed 1 base and J 0 bases; nucleotides not matched to a gene: 12. In germline, CDR1 is MGHRA, CDR2 YSYEKL. The CDR3 sequence is 18 residues long. Here the CDR3 DNA reads TGCGCCAGCAGCCAAGGTCTTTTAAGGCGGACTAGCTCCTACGAGCAGTACTTC. Its protein is CASSQGLLRRTSSYEQYF.

This clone was seen just once. This rearrangement joins TRBV29-1 to TRBJ1-2; TRBD1 matches at 7 bases. The V gene's germline CDR1 is SQVTM and CDR2 ANQGSEA. The CDR3 totals 17 residues. V gave up 1 base and J gave up 0 bases; unmatched junction bases: 11. The CDR3 coding sequence is TGCAGCGTTGAAGGTATACGGACAGGAGGTGCTAACTATGGCTACACCTTC. The encoded protein is CSVEGIRTGGANYGYTF.

J is TRBJ2-1 and V is TRBV7-6; D remains ambiguous. Germline V gene data show CDR1 as SGHVS and CDR2 as FNYEAQ. Deletions cut 2 bases from V and 0 bases from J, with 8 bases between. CDR3 length equals 15 residues. CDR3 bases: TGTGCCAGCAGCTTAATCCTAGACTCCTACAATGAGCAGTTCTTC. Translating gives CASSLILDSYNEQFF.

In this sample, this clone turned up once. The chain uses TRBV14 and TRBJ2-2; maybe TRBD2 (6 bases). This CDR3 has 17 residues. V dropped 1 base and J dropped 4 bases, with 16 bases sitting between them. Germline CDR1 and CDR2: SGHDN and FVKESK. CDR3 amino acids: CASSQGKGGLSTGELFF. In DNA, the CDR3 is TGTGCCAGCAGCCAAGGCAAGGGAGGTTTGTCCACCGGGGAGCTGTTTTTT.

This chain connects TRBV11-1 to TRBJ2-5; D perhaps matches TRBD2 (5 bases). V dropped 5 bases and J dropped 5 bases, with 12 bases sitting between them. The CDR3 runs 13 residues. CDR1 and CDR2 (germline): SGHAT, FQDESV (reference sequence). The CDR3 here is CASSVGIFETQYF. The CDR3 DNA sequence: TGTGCCAGCAGCGTCGGGATCTTCGAGACCCAGTACTTC.